This T cell receptor (beta chain) derives from a study of spatial heterogeneity in lung cancer. Background on the study: Where they were available, follow-up PBMC samples were sequenced, at a median of approximately two years after resection.

Time point specified: blood at routine non-recurrence follow-up after resection. Unsorted samples of tumor, nontumor lung or frozen PBMC had their whole RNA sequenced. TCRdb redid the calling of the 5' RACE reads with MiXCR, one entry per CDR3 protein. The sample consists of tens of thousands of distinct CDR3 sequences, about 12% of them appearing once. This clonotype was picked up a small number of times. The starting material was PBMCs, obtained at follow-up. The origin of this receptor is a male donor with early-stage non-small cell lung cancer.

The CDR3 reads CASIGSSGDSYEQYF. In DNA, the CDR3 is TGTGCCAGCATCGGATCTAGCGGGGATTCCTACGAGCAGTACTTC. The chain is built from TRBV6-2 or TRBV6-3 and TRBJ2-7; 9 bases line up with TRBD2. The CDR3 extends over 15 amino acids. J lost 1 base, V lost 7 bases, and 8 bases had no gene match. The germline V gene encodes CDR1 MNHEY and CDR2 SVGEGT.